These T cell receptor beta chains were read from a single sample in a study of T cells in Graves' hyperthyroidism and ophthalmopathy. One entry per CDR3 protein, called by TCRdb with MiXCR from the multiplex PCR reads. The data show about 400,000 distinct CDR3 sequences, 15% to 18% seen once. Sequencing was done on a sample of blood. These receptors were taken from a woman aged 18-29 years with Graves' hyperthyroidism. CDR3s include the opening cysteine and the closing phenylalanine or tryptophan. A D gene is named only where the DNA matches it firmly. Clone size, where shown, is once, few, many, or a class for clones that have expanded.

J gene	D gene	clone size	V gene	CDR3 DNA	CDR3 protein
TRBJ1-5	NA	many	TRBV12-3/TRBV12-4	TGTGCCAGCAGTTTTCAGGAGCCAAATCAGCCCCAGCATTTT	CASSFQEPNQPQHF
TRBJ1-1	NA	NA	TRBV24-1	TGTGCCACCAGTGATAAGGGAACTGAAGCTTTCTTT	CATSDKGTEAFF
TRBJ1-2	NA	few	TRBV20-1	TGCAGTGCTAGAGACTACTATGGCTACACCTTC	CSARDYYGYTF
TRBJ1-1	TRBD1	many	TRBV11-1	TGTGCCAGCAGCTTATGGTGGGTCGACAGGGGGCAAAGCACTGAAGCTTTCTTT	CASSLWWVDRGQSTEAFF
TRBJ1-1	NA	many	TRBV18	TGTGCCAGCTCTCTGGGTCCGGTCACTGAAGCTTTCTTT	CASSLGPVTEAFF
TRBJ1-4	TRBD1	many	TRBV5-1	TGCGCCAGCAGCCCGGACCAGGGGGCGGGTAATGAAAAACTGTTTTTT	CASSPDQGAGNEKLFF
TRBJ1-2	NA	NA	TRBV12-5	TGTGCTAGTGGTTTGGAAGACAGCTTAGGTGGCTACACCTTC	CASGLEDSLGGYTF
TRBJ2-6	NA	once	TRBV6-5	TGTGCCAGCAGTTACGACGGGGTTGGGGCCAACGTCCTGACTTTC	CASSYDGVGANVLTF
TRBJ2-7	NA	many	TRBV7-9	TGTGCCAGCAGCCTCAGGGCCACAAGCTCCTACGAGCAGTACTTC	CASSLRATSSYEQYF
TRBJ1-5	NA	NA	TRBV15	TGTGCCACCAGCAGAGATCCGACAAGAGGGCAGCCCCAGCATTTT	CATSRDPTRGQPQHF
TRBJ1-1	NA	many	TRBV5-1	TGCGCCAGCACCCGATCCAGGGCGGGGACTGAAGCTTTCTTT	CASTRSRAGTEAFF
TRBJ1-2	NA	NA	TRBV10-2	TGCGCCACCGTAAACGGGCAGGGTTTCCTCGCTAACTATGGCTACACCTTC	CATVNGQGFLANYGYTF
TRBJ2-4	TRBD1	many	TRBV7-8	TGTGCCAGCAGCTTAGAAAAACAGGGGGCCGTTCAGTACTTC	CASSLEKQGAVQYF
TRBJ2-1	TRBD2	many	TRBV5-1	TGCGCCAGCAGCTGGAGGATCGGACTAGCGGGGGGCTCCTACAATGAGCAGTTCTTC	CASSWRIGLAGGSYNEQFF
TRBJ1-1	NA	many	TRBV11-3	TGTGCCAGCAGCGTCGAAGAGAACACTGAAGCTTTCTTT	CASSVEENTEAFF
TRBJ1-2	TRBD1	many	TRBV2	TGTGCCAGCAGACAGGGGGCAGGGGGCTACACCTTC	CASRQGAGGYTF
TRBJ2-7	TRBD1	many	TRBV7-6	TGTGCCAGCAGCCAGGGGACAGGGGATCAGTACTTC	CASSQGTGDQYF
TRBJ2-3	TRBD2	NA	TRBV7-3	TGTGCCAGCAGCTTCGGGACTAGTCAAATCGCAGATACGCAGTATTTT	CASSFGTSQIADTQYF
TRBJ2-2	NA	NA	TRBV9	TGTGCCAGCAACCCACAGGGTTCGGGGGAGCTGTTTTTT	CASNPQGSGELFF
TRBJ2-2	NA	many	TRBV5-1	TGCGCCAGCAGCTTTTCAGGGATCACCGGGGAGCTGTTTTTT	CASSFSGITGELFF
TRBJ1-5	TRBD1	many	TRBV10-3	TGTGCCATCAGTGTAGGACAGGTCAATCAGCCCCAGCATTTT	CAISVGQVNQPQHF
TRBJ2-7	TRBD2	many	TRBV5-1	TGCGCCAGCAGCCCGCTAGCGGGGGGGCTCCACGAGCAGTACTTC	CASSPLAGGLHEQYF
TRBJ2-1	TRBD2	few	TRBV7-3	TGTGCCAGCAACCTCGGGGGGGGATCCAATGAGCAGTTCTTC	CASNLGGGSNEQFF
TRBJ2-3	NA	NA	TRBV6-5	TGTGCCAGCAGTTACAGGGGGACATATGTTTTCACAGATACGCAGTATTTT	CASSYRGTYVFTDTQYF
TRBJ2-2	NA	few	TRBV2	TGTGCCAGCAGGCGCCGGACAGCGAACACCGGGGAGCTGTTTTTT	CASRRRTANTGELFF
TRBJ1-2	NA	many	TRBV2	TGTGCCATCTCCCCGAACTATGGCTACACCTTC	CAISPNYGYTF
TRBJ2-5	TRBD1	NA	TRBV29-1	TGCAGCGTTGAACCAGACAGGGAAGAGACCCAGTACTTC	CSVEPDREETQYF
TRBJ1-6	NA	many	TRBV7-2	TGTGCCAGCAGCACGACCGGGACAAGAGATAATTCACCCCTCCACTTT	CASSTTGTRDNSPLHF
TRBJ2-5	TRBD2	many	TRBV7-3	TGTGCCAGCAGCCCCCTAGCGGGAGTAGGGACCCAGTACTTC	CASSPLAGVGTQYF
TRBJ2-7	TRBD1	few	TRBV18	TGTGCCAGCTCACCCCGAAACGACAGGGGAGTTTCCTACGAGCAGTACTTC	CASSPRNDRGVSYEQYF
TRBJ2-1	TRBD2	many	TRBV28	TGTGCCAGCAGTCGGCTAGCGGCGCGAAATGAGCAGTTCTTC	CASSRLAARNEQFF
TRBJ2-2	TRBD1	many	TRBV11-3	TGTGCCAGCGCAAAACAGGGGACGAACACCGGGGAGCTGTTTTTT	CASAKQGTNTGELFF
TRBJ2-1	TRBD1	NA	TRBV7-6	TGTGCCAGCAGCTTAGCAATAGGACAGGGGGCGGGTGAGCAGTTCTTC	CASSLAIGQGAGEQFF
TRBJ2-7	NA	few	TRBV29-1	TGCAGCGCTGCTATAGGGGGCGGGACCCACGAGCAGTACTTC	CSAAIGGGTHEQYF
TRBJ1-1	NA	NA	TRBV9	TGTGCCAGCAGCGTAGATCCGAGGCGGGACACTGAAGCTTTCTTT	CASSVDPRRDTEAFF
TRBJ2-3	NA	many	TRBV27	TGTGCCAGCAAGATAGGGGGCACAGATACGCAGTATTTT	CASKIGGTDTQYF
TRBJ2-1	TRBD2	NA	TRBV19	TGTGCCAGTAGTATAGCACTGGACCCCATAGCGGGAGGGCCCAATGAGCAGTTCTTC	CASSIALDPIAGGPNEQFF
TRBJ1-1	NA	NA	TRBV5-1	TGCGCCAGCAGCGGATGGGGTACGGACACTGAAGCTTTCTTT	CASSGWGTDTEAFF
TRBJ2-2	TRBD1	many	TRBV6-1	TGTGCCAGCAGTTACGCAAGACAGGGGCCCACCGGGGAGCTGTTTTTT	CASSYARQGPTGELFF
TRBJ2-7	NA	few	TRBV7-2	TGTGCCAGCAGCTTACCAGGGGCGGGGTGGGACAACGAGCAGTACTTC	CASSLPGAGWDNEQYF
TRBJ2-1	NA	many	TRBV7-2	TGTGCCAGCAGCTCCCTTGTTTCGGCGGGGAACGAGCAGTTCTTC	CASSSLVSAGNEQFF
TRBJ2-5	TRBD2	many	TRBV2	TGTGCCAGCAGTGGAAAATTCGCGGGGGTGGAGACCCAGTACTTC	CASSGKFAGVETQYF
TRBJ1-1	TRBD1	many	TRBV5-1	TGCGCCAGCAGCTACAAGACAGGGGGCGACACTGAAGCTTTCTTT	CASSYKTGGDTEAFF
TRBJ2-7	NA	many	TRBV27	TGTGCCAGCAGTTTGGGACGGGTCCCCTACGAGCAGTACTTC	CASSLGRVPYEQYF
TRBJ2-2	NA	few	TRBV12-3/TRBV12-4	TGTGCCAGCGCAAGGGGGTTGACAGCCACCGGGGAGCTGTTTTTT	CASARGLTATGELFF
TRBJ2-7	NA	NA	TRBV27	TGTGCCAGCAGTCGCCCCGCCGAGGAGCAGTACTTC	CASSRPAEEQYF
TRBJ2-1	NA	few	TRBV10-2	TGCGCCAGCACTCCGAGTTCCTACAATGAGCAGTTCTTC	CASTPSSYNEQFF
TRBJ2-7	NA	many	TRBV29-1	TGCAGCGTGAGGACAGTACTTACCTACGAGCAGTACTTC	CSVRTVLTYEQYF
TRBJ1-3	NA	many	TRBV28	TGTGCCAGCAGTGCCTCTACCGGGGCCTTATGGAACACCATATATTTT	CASSASTGALWNTIYF
TRBJ2-7	TRBD2	few	TRBV6-1	TGTGCCAGCACCGCTAGCGGGAGTGGCTACGAGCAGTACTTC	CASTASGSGYEQYF
TRBJ2-5	NA	NA	TRBV5-1	TGCGCCAGCAGCTTGACAGGGCAAAAGACCCAGTACTTC	CASSLTGQKTQYF
TRBJ1-5	NA	once	TRBV28	TGTGCCAGCAGTTCTCCGGGACGGGGATACAATCAGCCCCAGCATTTT	CASSSPGRGYNQPQHF
TRBJ2-3	NA	many	TRBV20-1	TGCAGTGCTAGAGATGATCGGGGGGCTAACCCAGATACGCAGTATTTT	CSARDDRGANPDTQYF
TRBJ1-5	NA	NA	TRBV7-9	TGTGCCAGCAGCTTTGACAGGTCCGGCAATCAGCCCCAGCATTTT	CASSFDRSGNQPQHF
TRBJ2-1	NA	many	TRBV6-1	TGTGCCAGCAGTCCCACTGCTAGCTCCTACAATGAGCAGTTCTTC	CASSPTASSYNEQFF
TRBJ2-6	NA	many	TRBV28	TGTGCCAGCAGTTTCGGGACCGGGGCCAACGTCCTGACTTTC	CASSFGTGANVLTF
TRBJ2-7	NA	many	TRBV6-1	TGTGCCAGCCGCCGAGGGTGGACAGAGAGCTCCTACGAGCAGTACTTC	CASRRGWTESSYEQYF
TRBJ1-3	TRBD1	NA	TRBV7-8	TGTGCCAGCAGCCTGATGCAGGGGGGAGGAAACACCATATATTTT	CASSLMQGGGNTIYF
TRBJ2-6	NA	many	TRBV15	TGTGCCACCAGCAGGGGGGACGATTTCTCTGGGGCCAACGTCCTGACTTTC	CATSRGDDFSGANVLTF
TRBJ2-1	TRBD1	many	TRBV6-2/TRBV6-3	TGTGCCAGCAGCCATGCAGGGGGCAGTGAGCAGTTCTTC	CASSHAGGSEQFF